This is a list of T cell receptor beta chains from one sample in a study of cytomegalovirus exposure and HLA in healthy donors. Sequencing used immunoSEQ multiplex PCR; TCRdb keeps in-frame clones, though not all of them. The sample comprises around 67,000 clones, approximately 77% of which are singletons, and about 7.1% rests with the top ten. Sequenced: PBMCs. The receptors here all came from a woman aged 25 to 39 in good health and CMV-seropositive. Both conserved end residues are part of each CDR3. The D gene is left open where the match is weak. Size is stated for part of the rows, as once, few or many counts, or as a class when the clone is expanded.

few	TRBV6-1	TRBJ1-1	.	TGTGCCAGCAGCCTCTCTGTCTGGGGCAACACTGAAGCTTTCTTT	CASSLSVWGNTEAFF
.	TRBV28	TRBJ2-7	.	TGTGCCAGCACCCTGGACAGTTTAACCTACGAGCAGTACTTC	CASTLDSLTYEQYF
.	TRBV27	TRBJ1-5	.	TGTGCCAGCAGTTTGGGGGGGTATAGCAATCAGCCCCAGCATTTT	CASSLGGYSNQPQHF
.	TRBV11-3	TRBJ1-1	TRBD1	TGTGCCAGCAGCTTAGACGGGACAGCTGAAGCTTTCTTT	CASSLDGTAEAFF
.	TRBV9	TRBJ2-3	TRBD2	TGTGCCAGCAGCGTAGGGACTAGCGGAAGCACAGATACGCAGTATTTT	CASSVGTSGSTDTQYF
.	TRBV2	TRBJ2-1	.	TGTGCCAGCAGTGAACAGGGGCTACTGGATGAGCAGTTCTTC	CASSEQGLLDEQFF
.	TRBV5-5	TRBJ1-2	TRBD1	TGTGCCAGCAGCTTAGTCCGGGACAGGGGTGGCTACACCTTC	CASSLVRDRGGYTF
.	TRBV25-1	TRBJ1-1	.	TGTGCCAGCAGTGCCAAAAGAGGGCCGGGAAACACTGAAGCTTTCTTT	CASSAKRGPGNTEAFF
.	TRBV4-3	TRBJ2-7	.	TGCGCCAGCAGCCACGGCAGGACCTACGAGCAGTACTTC	CASSHGRTYEQYF
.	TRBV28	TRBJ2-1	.	TGTGCCAGCCGGTCGAGCTCCTACAATGAGCAGTTCTTC	CASRSSSYNEQFF
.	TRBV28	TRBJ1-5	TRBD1	TGTGTTACAGAAGGGGGCGCGGGCAATCAGCCCCAGCATTTT	CVTEGGAGNQPQHF
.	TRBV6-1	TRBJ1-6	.	TGTGCCAGCAGTGAAGATCCGGGAGGGGGTAATTCACCCCTCCACTTT	CASSEDPGGGNSPLHF
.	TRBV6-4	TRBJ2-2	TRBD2	TGTGCCAGCAGTGACTCAGCCAGCGGGAGAACGGACACCGGGGAGCTGTTTTTT	CASSDSASGRTDTGELFF
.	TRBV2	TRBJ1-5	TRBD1	TGTGCCAGCAGTGGACAGGGCCGGTATCAGCCCCAGCATTTT	CASSGQGRYQPQHF
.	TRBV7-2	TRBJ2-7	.	TGTGCCAGCAGCTTAGCAGGGGGACGGGTGCTCTACGAGCAGTACTTC	CASSLAGGRVLYEQYF
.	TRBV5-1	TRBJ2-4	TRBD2	TGCGCCAGCAGCTTGCAGGGACTAGGGGCCGGTGCCAAAAACATTCAGTACTTC	CASSLQGLGAGAKNIQYF
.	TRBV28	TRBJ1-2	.	TGTGCCAGCAGTTTATCAGCGCGGCTGGGCTACACCTTC	CASSLSARLGYTF
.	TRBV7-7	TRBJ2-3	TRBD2	TGTGCTTCCGGGGGACTAGGATCAGATACGCAGTATTTT	CASGGLGSDTQYF
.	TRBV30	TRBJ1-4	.	TGTGCCTGGAGTCGGGGGGAAAAACTGTTTTTT	CAWSRGEKLFF
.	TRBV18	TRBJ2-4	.	TGTGCCAGCTCACCCCTCGCGACTAGGGACTTAGCCAAAAACATTCAGTACTTC	CASSPLATRDLAKNIQYF
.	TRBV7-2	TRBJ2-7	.	TGTGCCAGCAGCTATAAGGGGGTTCGGAGCTCCTACGAGCAGTACTTC	CASSYKGVRSSYEQYF
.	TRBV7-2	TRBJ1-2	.	TGTGCCAGCAGCTTAGCGATAAGCTCGGGAAGGGATGGCTACACCTTC	CASSLAISSGRDGYTF
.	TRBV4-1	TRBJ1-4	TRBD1	TGCGCCAGCAGCCAAGGCACAGGGGGCCCAGAGGGGGAAAAACTGTTTTTT	CASSQGTGGPEGEKLFF
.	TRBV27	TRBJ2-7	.	TGTGCCAGCAGCTCCTCCACAGGCCCCTACGAGCAGTACTTC	CASSSSTGPYEQYF
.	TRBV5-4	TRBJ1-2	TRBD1	TGTGCCAGCAGCTTTGGCAGGGGGAACTATGGCTACACCTTC	CASSFGRGNYGYTF
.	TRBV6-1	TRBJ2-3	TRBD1	TGTGCCAGCAGCTTAGACAGGGTTAGCACAGATACGCAGTATTTT	CASSLDRVSTDTQYF
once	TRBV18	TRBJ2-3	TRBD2	TGTGCCAGCTCACCCCTGCCGACTAGCGGGGGAACAGATACGCAGTATTTT	CASSPLPTSGGTDTQYF
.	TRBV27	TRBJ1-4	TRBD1	TGTGCCAGCAGACGGGGACAGGGTAATGAAAAACTGTTTTTT	CASRRGQGNEKLFF
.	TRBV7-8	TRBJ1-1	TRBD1	TGTGCCAGCAGCCCAAGGGACAGGGAAGCGTCGGCTTTCTTT	CASSPRDREASAFF
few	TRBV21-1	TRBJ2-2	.	TGTGCCAGCAGCGCTGGGACTAGCGGGGATGATCCTCCGGACACCGGGGAGCTGTTTTTT	CASSAGTSGDDPPDTGELFF
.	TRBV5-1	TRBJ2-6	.	TGCGCCAGCAGCTTGGACGGTACTACCAACGTCCTGACTTTC	CASSLDGTTNVLTF
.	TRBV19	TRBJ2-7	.	TGTGCCAGTAGTATACGTGACGGGTACTACGAGCAGTACTTC	CASSIRDGYYEQYF
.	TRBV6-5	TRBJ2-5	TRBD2	TGTGCCAGCAGTTACCCGGGGGGGACCCAGTACTTC	CASSYPGGTQYF
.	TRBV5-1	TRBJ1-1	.	TGCGCCAGCAGCTTAACACAGGGGAACACTGAAGCTTTCTTT	CASSLTQGNTEAFF
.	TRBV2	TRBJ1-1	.	TGTGCCAGCAGTGAGGGGGGGACTGAAGCTTTCTTT	CASSEGGTEAFF
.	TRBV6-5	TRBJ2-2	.	TGTGCCAGCAGGCCACAGGGACGAGCTGCCGGGGAGCTGTTTTTT	CASRPQGRAAGELFF
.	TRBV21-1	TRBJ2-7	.	TGTGCCAGCAGCAAAGCGCGGCGGGAAGTCTCCTACGAGCAGTACTTC	CASSKARREVSYEQYF
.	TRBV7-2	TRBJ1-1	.	TGTGCCAGCAGCTTTGGTCCCCGGGGCACTGAAGCTTTCTTT	CASSFGPRGTEAFF
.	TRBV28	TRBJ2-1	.	TGTGCCAGCAGTGCCATCCAGACAGGTCCTTTATCCTACAATGAGCAGTTCTTC	CASSAIQTGPLSYNEQFF
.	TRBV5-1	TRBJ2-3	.	TGCGCCAGCAGCTTGGACTACTATAGCACAGATACGCAGTATTTT	CASSLDYYSTDTQYF
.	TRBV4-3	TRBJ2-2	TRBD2	TGCGCCAGCAGCCAAGCGGGAGGTGCGGGGGAGCTGTTTTTT	CASSQAGGAGELFF
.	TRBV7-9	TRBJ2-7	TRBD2	TGTTCCAGCAGCCGCGGGAGCTACGAGCAGTACTTC	CSSSRGSYEQYF
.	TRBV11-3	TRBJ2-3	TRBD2	TGTGCCAGCAGCCCGGGGACTAGCGGCCTGAGGAATACGCAGTATTTT	CASSPGTSGLRNTQYF
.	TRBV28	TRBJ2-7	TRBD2	TGTGCCAGCAGCTCCTCCGGACTAGGTGGCTACGAGCAGTACTTC	CASSSSGLGGYEQYF
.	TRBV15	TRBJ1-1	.	TGTGCCACCAGCAGAGTATCAGACACTGAAGCTTTCTTT	CATSRVSDTEAFF
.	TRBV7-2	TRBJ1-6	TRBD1	TGTGCCAGCAGCTTTCCGCGAGGGACAGACAGTTCACCCCTCCACTTT	CASSFPRGTDSSPLHF
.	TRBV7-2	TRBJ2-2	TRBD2	TGTGCCAGCAGCTTGGGGAGGGACACCGGGGAGCTGTTTTTT	CASSLGRDTGELFF
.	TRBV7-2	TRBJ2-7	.	TGTGCCAGCAGCGGCTCTGCATACGAGCAGTACTTC	CASSGSAYEQYF
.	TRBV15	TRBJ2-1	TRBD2	TGTGCCACCAGCAGAGATATCAGCGGGAGGGCAAATGAGCAGTTCTTC	CATSRDISGRANEQFF
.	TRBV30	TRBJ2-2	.	TGTGCCTGGAGTGTACTTACGAACACCGGGGAGCTGTTTTTT	CAWSVLTNTGELFF
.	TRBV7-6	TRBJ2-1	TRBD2	TGTGCCAGCAGCTCGGGAGGGTCCTACAATGAGCAGTTCTTC	CASSSGGSYNEQFF
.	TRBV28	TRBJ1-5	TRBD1	TGTGCCAGCAGCCTGACAGGGGCCAGTTGGCCCCAGCATTTT	CASSLTGASWPQHF
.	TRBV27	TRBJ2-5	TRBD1	TGTGCCAGCAGTCCAGGACAGGGGGCCGTCTTCCCCCAAGAGACCCAGTACTTC	CASSPGQGAVFPQETQYF
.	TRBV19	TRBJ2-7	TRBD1	TGTGCCAGTCGTCCCCCGGGACAGGGGGCGCGGGAGCAGTACTTC	CASRPPGQGAREQYF
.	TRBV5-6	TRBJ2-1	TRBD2	TGTGCCAGCAGCCTTAGCGGGAGTGGGGGTGAGCAGTTCTTC	CASSLSGSGGEQFF
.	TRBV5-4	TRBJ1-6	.	TGTGCCAGCAGCTTGACGGGAGTTGGGAATTCACCCCTCCACTTT	CASSLTGVGNSPLHF
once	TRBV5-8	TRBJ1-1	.	TGTGCCAGCAGCTTGATTCTGGCATCGGGGGGCACTGAAGCTTTCTTT	CASSLILASGGTEAFF
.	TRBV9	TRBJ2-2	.	TGTGCCAGCACCCTGGGGCTTCGGAACACCGGGGAGCTGTTTTTT	CASTLGLRNTGELFF
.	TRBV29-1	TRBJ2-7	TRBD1	TGCAGCGTTGGACAGGGGAGCTCCTACGAGCAGTACTTC	CSVGQGSSYEQYF
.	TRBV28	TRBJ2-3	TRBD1	TGTGCCAGCAGTTTACGTCCGGGACAGTACACAGATACGCAGTATTTT	CASSLRPGQYTDTQYF